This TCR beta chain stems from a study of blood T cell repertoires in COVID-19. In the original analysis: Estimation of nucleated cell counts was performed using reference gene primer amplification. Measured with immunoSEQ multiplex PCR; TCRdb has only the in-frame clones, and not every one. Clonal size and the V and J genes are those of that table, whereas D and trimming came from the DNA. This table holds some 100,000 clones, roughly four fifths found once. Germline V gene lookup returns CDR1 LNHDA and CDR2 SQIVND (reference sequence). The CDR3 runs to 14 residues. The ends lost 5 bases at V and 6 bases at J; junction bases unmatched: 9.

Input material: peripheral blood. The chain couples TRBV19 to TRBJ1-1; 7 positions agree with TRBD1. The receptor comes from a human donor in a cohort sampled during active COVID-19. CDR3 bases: TGTGCCAGTAGTGTTGGGACAGTCGGGCCTGAAGCTTTCTTT. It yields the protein CASSVGTVGPEAFF.